Below, 28 T cell receptor beta chains from the same sample are listed, as sequenced in a study of T cell responses to AZD1222 COVID-19 vaccine. TCRdb keeps only in-frame clones here, not all; method: immunoSEQ multiplex PCR. The sample has about 150,000 clones, over 90% seen once. The source was peripheral blood, collected on day 0 of AZD1222 vaccination. The receptors were sampled from an adult in good health.

This clone was seen only a few times. The chain carries TRBV28 and TRBJ1-2, with D maybe TRBD1 (6 bases). Germline V gene lookup returns CDR1 MDHEN and CDR2 SYDVKM. The CDR3 is 13 residues long. The germline V and J ends were trimmed by 5 bases and 4 bases, with 11 bases remaining between them. The CDR3 DNA follows: TGTGCCAGCAGTACCCAGGGGTCCTATGGCTACACCTTC. It translates to CASSTQGSYGYTF.

The V and J genes are TRBV30 and TRBJ1-6, with D perhaps matching TRBD1 (5 bases). V was clipped by 5 bases and J by 11 bases, with 19 bases between them. The CDR3 is 14 amino acids. CDR1 is GTSNPN and CDR2 is SVGIG in the germline V gene (reference sequence). The CDR3, as DNA: TGTGCCTGGGGCCCTCTCGGGGGAGGAACACCCCTCCACTTT. Its protein product is CAWGPLGGGTPLHF.

This chain joins TRBV28 and TRBJ1-2; D may be TRBD1 (6 bases). CDR3 length: 14 amino acids. Germline CDR1 reads MDHEN; CDR2 reads SYDVKM. V was pared by 10 bases and J by 8 bases, with 23 bases between. The CDR3 reads CATPGDADAIGYTF. The CDR3, as DNA: TGTGCCACCCCAGGGGACGCAGACGCTATCGGCTACACCTTC.

Only one count was recorded for this clone. The chain carries TRBV10-3 and TRBJ2-5; 8 bases are a match to TRBD2. The CDR3 extends over 13 amino acids. In germline, CDR1 is ENHRY, CDR2 SYGVKD. Trimming cost V 8 bases and J 5 bases; bases outside gene matches: 7. CDR3 region: CAISSGSRETQYF. The CDR3 nucleotides read TGTGCCATCTCCAGCGGGAGCAGGGAGACCCAGTACTTC.

The J gene is TRBJ1-5, the V gene TRBV11-2; TRBD1 might be the D (5 bases). There are 15 residues in the CDR3. CDR1 SGHAT and CDR2 FQNNGV come from the germline V gene. Deletions cut 0 bases from V and 3 bases from J, with 9 bases between. The CDR3 loop reads CASSLDSGNNQPQHF. The CDR3 DNA reads TGTGCCAGCAGCTTAGATTCAGGGAACAATCAGCCCCAGCATTTT.

The rearrangement uses TRBV11-2 and TRBJ2-7; no clear D. Germline assignment: CDR1 SGHAT and CDR2 FQNNGV. This CDR3 contains 13 residues. Trimming left V 5 bases short and J 1 base short, with 9 bases between. Here the CDR3 reads CASSPLISYEQYF. Written as DNA, the CDR3 is TGTGCCAGCAGCCCACTGATATCCTACGAGCAGTACTTC.

The V gene is TRBV7-6, the J gene TRBJ1-2; 7 positions agree with TRBD1. J gave up 4 bases and V 6 bases, and 5 bases lay outside the gene matches. The germline V gene has CDR1 SGHVS and CDR2 FNYEAQ. This CDR3 comprises 13 residues. DNA of the CDR3: TGTGCCAGCAGTACCGGGACAGCCTATGGCTACACCTTC. Encoded protein: CASSTGTAYGYTF.

The chain links TRBV5-1 to TRBJ2-3; tentatively, D is TRBD1 or TRBD2 (5 bases each). Between the trimmed V and J ends, which lost 0 bases and 5 bases, there was a span of 10 bases. Looked up from germline, CDR1 is SGHRS and CDR2 is YFSETQ. The CDR3 totals 14 residues. For the CDR3, the DNA is TGCGCCAGCAGCTTGGGGGGACGGGAAGATACGCAGTATTTT. This sequence encodes CASSLGGREDTQYF.

The V gene is TRBV28, the J gene TRBJ2-7; D might be TRBD2 (5 bases). The germline CDR1 and CDR2 sequences are MDHEN and SYDVKM. CDR3 size: 14 residues. Deletions cut 2 bases from V and 3 bases from J, with 11 bases between. CDR3: CASSLVLGNYEQYF. As DNA, the CDR3 is TGTGCCAGCAGTTTAGTACTAGGGAACTACGAGCAGTACTTC.

The V gene is TRBV7-9, the J gene TRBJ2-1; 7 bases are shared with TRBD2. The germline gives CDR1 SEHNR, CDR2 FQNEAQ (reference sequence). This CDR3 comprises 15 residues. The J segment lost 5 bases and the V segment lost 3 bases, leaving 7 bases of the junction unmatched. This CDR3 is CASSLRSSGNNEQFF. The CDR3 region has the DNA TGTGCCAGCAGCTTGAGGTCTAGCGGAAACAATGAGCAGTTCTTC.

The chain recombines TRBV15 with TRBJ1-1; no clear D. Per germline, CDR1 LNHNV and CDR2 YYDKDF (reference sequence). The CDR3 loop spans 12 amino acids. V gave up 5 bases and J gave up 5 bases, with 9 bases separating them. Here the CDR3 reads CATSVRWTEAFF. As DNA, the CDR3 is TGTGCCACCAGCGTCAGATGGACTGAAGCTTTCTTT.

This clone was observed a few times. The V gene is TRBV2, the J gene TRBJ1-2, with 7 nucleotides matching TRBD1. J lost 8 bases, V lost 9 bases, and 12 bases had no gene match. The CDR3 spans 13 residues. From germline, CDR1 is SNHLY and CDR2 FYNNEI. CDR3 in amino acids: CASDRDRVDGYTF. Written as DNA, the CDR3 is TGTGCCAGTGACCGAGACAGGGTTGACGGCTACACCTTC.

The chain links TRBV5-1 to TRBJ2-7, with D possibly matching TRBD1 (6 bases). The CDR3 loop spans 14 amino acids. Germline loops: CDR1 SGHRS, CDR2 YFSETQ. V gave up 6 bases and J gave up 1 base, with 14 bases separating them. CDR3 protein: CASNEGVSSYEQYF. The DNA for the CDR3 is TGCGCCAGCAACGAGGGGGTTTCATCCTACGAGCAGTACTTC.

The chain is built from TRBV29-1 and TRBJ1-5, with D uncertain. This CDR3 comprises 13 residues. Germline assignment: CDR1 SQVTM and CDR2 ANQGSEA. With 0 bases removed from V and 2 bases from J, the gap between germline ends came to 5 bases. The CDR3 coding sequence is TGCAGCGTTGAAGATCGGGGCAATCAGCCCCAGCATTTT. Translation gives CSVEDRGNQPQHF. The variable domain in full, with the rest retrieved from reference TRBV29-1 and TRBJ1-5, is SAVISQKPSRDICQRGTSLTIQCQVDSQVTMMFWYRQQPGQSLTLIATANQGSEATYESGFVIDKFPISRPNLTFSTLTVSNMSPEDSSIYLCSVEDRGNQPQHFGDGTRLSIL.

V is TRBV6-5 and J is TRBJ2-7, with 8 bases that match TRBD1. CDR3 length: 14 amino acids. V lost 6 bases, J lost 2 bases, and 6 bases stayed unmatched. The germline gives CDR1 MNHEY, CDR2 SVGAGI. In DNA, the CDR3 is TGTGCCAGCAGGCCAGGACAGGGAACCTACGAGCAGTACTTC. This sequence encodes CASRPGQGTYEQYF.

The chain is built from TRBV6-5 and TRBJ1-1; D call uncertain. Germline V gene lookup returns CDR1 MNHEY and CDR2 SVGAGI. The V gene lost 7 bases and the J gene lost 4 bases, with 13 bases spanning the gap. This CDR3 has 13 residues. The CDR3 is CASTRTESTEAFF. The CDR3 coding sequence is TGTGCCAGCACCCGAACCGAGAGCACTGAAGCTTTCTTT.

This rearrangement joins TRBV10-3 to TRBJ1-1; D may be TRBD1 (6 bases). This CDR3 comprises 12 residues. V shed 4 bases and J shed 7 bases, with 10 bases lying between them. Germline CDR1 and CDR2: ENHRY and SYGVKD. DNA of the CDR3: TGTGCCATCAGTGTGGCAGGGGATGAAGCTTTCTTT. This translates into CAISVAGDEAFF.

The chain uses TRBV2 and TRBJ1-5; the D gene is possibly TRBD1 (6 bases). Germline values: CDR1 SNHLY, CDR2 FYNNEI. The CDR3 loop spans 13 amino acids. V was trimmed by 7 bases and J by 4 bases, leaving 11 bases between them. CDR3 sequence reads: CASMTGINQPQHF. The CDR3 nucleotides are TGTGCCAGCATGACAGGAATTAATCAGCCCCAGCATTTT.

CDR3 coding DNA: TGTGCCAGCAGCTTCGGCCCTAGCTCCTACAATGAGCAGTTCTTC. Translating it yields CASSFGPSSYNEQFF. The rearrangement uses TRBV7-3 and TRBJ2-1, with D unresolved. This CDR3 contains 15 residues. In germline, CDR1 is SGHTA, CDR2 FQGTGA. With 3 bases removed from V and 0 bases from J, the gap between germline ends came to 9 bases.

The V and J genes are TRBV11-2 and TRBJ1-5, with 7 bases that match TRBD1. After removal of 6 bases from V and 0 bases from J, the junction contained 2 bases not matched to a gene. CDR1 SGHAT and CDR2 FQNNGV come from the germline V gene. The CDR3 has 14 amino acids. The CDR3 bases are TGTGCCAGCAGTGACAGGGTTAGCAATCAGCCCCAGCATTTT. Translated: CASSDRVSNQPQHF.

This clone was detected only once. The chain uses TRBV6-5 and TRBJ1-1, with D unresolved. Germline V CDR1 and CDR2: MNHEY, SVGAGI. The length of the CDR3 is 13 residues. V lost 6 bases to trimming and J lost 3 bases, with 11 bases between them. This CDR3 reads CASSTGGDTEAFF. Written as DNA, the CDR3 is TGTGCCAGCAGCACCGGTGGGGACACTGAAGCTTTCTTT.

This chain joins TRBV25-1 and TRBJ2-2; 14 bases fit TRBD2. The CDR3 contains 16 residues. V gave up 7 bases and J gave up 7 bases; unmatched junction bases: 8. Germline-derived CDR1 and CDR2 are MGHDK and SYGVNS. This chain's CDR3 is CASTTGLAGESGELFF. The CDR3 DNA reads TGTGCCAGCACCACGGGACTAGCGGGAGAAAGCGGGGAGCTGTTTTTT.

The CDR3 DNA is TGTGCCAGCAGCTTGGCGAGAGGGAGACAGACCCAGTACTTC. Translating it yields CASSLARGRQTQYF. This sequence joins TRBV5-4 and TRBJ2-5, with D possibly being TRBD2 (5 bases). The CDR3 extends over 14 amino acids. V was clipped by 0 bases and J by 6 bases, with 12 bases between them. Germline CDR1 reads SGHNT; CDR2 reads YYREEE (reference sequence).

The chain has TRBV14 and TRBJ1-1; a weak D match, TRBD1 (5 bases). Germline lookup yields CDR1 SGHDN and CDR2 FVKESK. The CDR3 spans 14 residues. V was pared by 3 bases and J by 1 base, with 9 bases between. CDR3 amino acids: CASSHRGRNTEAFF. As DNA, the CDR3 is TGTGCCAGCAGCCATAGGGGACGGAACACTGAAGCTTTCTTT.

The chain has TRBV6-5 and TRBJ2-3, with D unclear. CDR3 length equals 13 residues. Looked up from germline, CDR1 is MNHEY and CDR2 is SVGAGI. The V and J ends lost 7 bases and 4 bases respectively, with 12 bases between them. CDR3 coding DNA: TGTGCCAGCAAAGTCCTATCGGCAGATACGCAGTATTTT. The encoded protein is CASKVLSADTQYF.

The chain combines TRBV7-7 with TRBJ2-2, with 10 nucleotides matching TRBD2. Trimming at V came to 5 bases and at J to 1 base, leaving 4 bases not matched to a gene. The CDR3 sequence is 16 residues long. CDR1 SSHAT and CDR2 FNYEAQ come from the germline V gene (reference sequence). CDR3 loop: CASSPRTSGNTGELFF. The CDR3 DNA follows: TGTGCCAGCAGCCCCAGGACTAGCGGGAACACCGGGGAGCTGTTTTTT.

This clone appeared once. CDR3 nucleotide sequence: TGCAGTGCTAGTCCCAGAGGGTACGAGCAGTACTTC. This encodes CSASPRGYEQYF. The J gene is TRBJ2-7, the V gene TRBV20-1; a possible D gene is TRBD2 (5 bases). The germline V and J ends were trimmed by 3 bases and 4 bases, with 10 bases remaining between them. This CDR3 spans 12 amino acids. Looked up from germline, CDR1 is DFQATT and CDR2 is SNEGSKA (reference sequence).

The chain has TRBV12-3 or TRBV12-4 and TRBJ1-1; perhaps TRBD1 as D (5 bases). The CDR3 contains 13 residues. V lost 5 bases, J lost 4 bases, and 11 bases lay in between. This chain's CDR3 is CASSPRVFTEAFF. In DNA form, the CDR3 reads TGTGCCAGCAGTCCCAGGGTGTTCACTGAAGCTTTCTTT.